This TCR beta chain stems from a study of CD8 T cells in ankylosing spondylitis. General study results and limits: In ankylosing spondylitis patients, matched synovial fluid reportedly showed significant enrichment of disease-linked clones. The study identified a TCR beta motif of under ten highly homologous variants that appeared characteristic of ankylosing spondylitis blood. The disease-linked clones had a CD8+ phenotype and low blood frequencies.

V was trimmed by 6 bases and J by 0 bases, leaving 12 bases between them. Per the germline V gene, CDR1 is DFQATT and CDR2 is SNEGSKA (reference sequence). This CDR3 is built from 15 residues. As to this clonotype: What it recognizes is unknown.

Quantitative 5'-RACE with molecular barcodes was used to make the TCR beta libraries. Each CDR3 protein is one row after TCRdb ran MiXCR on the 5' RACE reads. This table has about 250,000 distinct CDR3 sequences, around 25% appearing once. The TCR comes from a male donor with ankylosing spondylitis or in good health (not recorded which). The V and J genes are TRBV20-1 and TRBJ2-6; the D is unclear. Sequencing used blood, either unsorted or a sorted T cell fraction (not recorded which). CDR3 sequence reads: CSAQERSSGANVLTF. CDR3 DNA sequence: TGCAGTGCCCAGGAGAGGAGCTCTGGGGCCAACGTCCTGACTTTC.